One TCR beta chain is described in this entry. Its antigen is undetermined. The sample comes from a study of shared clonotypes between healthy human individuals. The wider study: A couple of women and a few men aged 18 to 49 made up the donors. Findings and limits, study-wide: Memory subsets had estimated richness that was generally smaller than that of naive subsets. Four donors had approximately 4.6% of their naive CD4 clonotypes in common.

Naive CD8 cells comprised CD45RO-negative, CCR7-positively selected cells, excluding terminally differentiated effector memory CD45RA+ cells. The donors were adults (healthy and HIV-negative) with no recent acute infections or vaccinations. Profiled with immunoSEQ multiplex PCR; TCRdb holds only in-frame clones, not every one. The sample consists of around 1,900,000 clones, just under 95% of them appearing once. The CDR3 runs 12 residues. Trimming left V 3 bases short and J 11 bases short, with 13 bases between. Germline loops: CDR1 LNHNV, CDR2 YYDKDF (reference sequence). The sequence derives from a man in his late teens or twenties in good health. Some clones in this sample may be carry-over from other donors' samples. Sequencing was done on a sample of naive CD8+ T cells from PBMCs. The chain combines TRBV15 with TRBJ1-1, with D perhaps matching TRBD1 (6 bases). CDR3 bases: TGTGCCACCAGCAGTTACAGGGATCAGGCTTTCTTT. It specifies CATSSYRDQAFF.